This TCR beta chain was recovered during a study of CD8 T cells in Susac syndrome. Findings and caveats of the study: The authors found no clonal expansion in Susac syndrome CD4+ T cell repertoires.

This CDR3 has 16 amino acids. Germline CDR1 and CDR2: SGDLS and YYNGEE. The ends lost 4 bases at V and 9 bases at J; junction bases unmatched: 15. Random hexamers were used to reverse transcribe an amount of roughly 0.45 to 1 ug RNA. One entry per CDR3 protein results from TCRdb running MiXCR on the immunoSEQ multiplex PCR reads. This sample has roughly 180,000 distinct CDR3 sequences; roughly 94% occur once, and the top ten carry 0.085% to 0.1%. As concerns this clonotype: Its antigen is still unknown.

CD8+ and CD4+ T cells taken from blood had their TCR beta sequenced. All included Susac syndrome patients satisfied recently defined diagnostic criteria for definite or probable disease. Negative isolation yielded the CD8+ and CD4+ T cells, while FACS enriched the TEMRA cells. The V call is TRBV9, the J call TRBJ2-1, with 8 bases fitting TRBD1. The clonotype originates from a human donor with Susac syndrome. The material sequenced was CD4+ T cells from PBMCs. DNA for the CDR3: TGTGCCAGCAGCCCCCCGGGTGGACAGGGTGATCGTGAGCAGTTCTTC. Its translation is CASSPPGGQGDREQFF.